These 32 T cell receptor beta chains share one sample of origin, sequenced in a study of blood T cell repertoires in COVID-19. Clones were read by immunoSEQ multiplex PCR, and TCRdb kept only the in-frame ones, dropping some. The sample lists 55,000 to 75,000 clones, 80% seen once, with over 7.5% in the top ten. Sequences were obtained from peripheral blood. These receptors all stem from a human donor in a cohort sampled during active COVID-19.

This clone was seen many times. The rearrangement uses TRBV5-5 and TRBJ2-7; TRBD2 is a possible D gene (6 bases). V lost 4 bases and J lost 0, with 14 bases in between. The CDR3 is 15 amino acids. Germline V gene data show CDR1 as SGHKS and CDR2 as YYEKEE (reference sequence). The CDR3 DNA is TGTGCCAGCAGCAGACCCGGAGGGACCTCCTACGAGCAGTACTTC. This encodes CASSRPGGTSYEQYF.

The rearrangement uses TRBV7-2 and TRBJ1-5; D perhaps matches TRBD1 (5 bases). Trimming stripped 3 bases from V and 4 bases from J, with 7 bases between. This CDR3 is 13 amino acids long. Germline-derived CDR1 and CDR2 are SGHTA and FQGNSA. CDR3 sequence (DNA): TGTGCCAGCAGCTTTCGGGGGAATCAGCCCCAGCATTTT. This codes for CASSFRGNQPQHF. Filled out from reference TRBV7-2 and TRBJ1-5, the complete variable domain reads GAGVSQSPSNKVTEKGKDVELRCDPISGHTALYWYRQSLGQGLEFLIYFQGNSAPDKSGLPSDRFSAERTGGSVSTLTIQRTQQEDSAVYLCASSFRGNQPQHFGDGTRLSIL.

This chain connects TRBV24-1 to TRBJ1-2, with D possibly being TRBD1 (6 bases). Germline V gene sequence: CDR1 KGHDR, CDR2 SFDVKD. Trimming took off 2 bases at V and 8 bases at J, with 14 bases between the two ends. CDR3 length equals 14 residues. The CDR3 coding sequence is TGTGCCACCAGTGATTCCCACAGGGCAGGGGGCTACACCTTC. It yields the protein CATSDSHRAGGYTF.

The chain uses TRBV18 and TRBJ1-3, with a tentative D call TRBD1 (6 bases). CDR1 and CDR2 (germline): KGHSH, LQKENI. This CDR3 is 16 amino acids long. Trimming left V 3 bases short and J 1 base short, with 13 bases between. The CDR3 loop is CASSPPGGRSGNTIYF. CDR3 in DNA: TGTGCCAGCTCACCCCCCGGGGGGCGGTCTGGAAACACCATATATTTT. The variable domain in full, with the rest retrieved from reference TRBV18 and TRBJ1-3, is NAGVMQNPRHLVRRRGQEARLRCSPMKGHSHVYWYRQLPEEGLKFMVYLQKENIIDESGMPKERFSAEFPKEGPSILRIQQVVRGDSAAYFCASSPPGGRSGNTIYFGEGSWLTVV.

The rearrangement uses TRBV30 and TRBJ2-7, with a weak D call TRBD2 (6 bases). The CDR3 loop spans 14 amino acids. The germline V gene encodes CDR1 GTSNPN and CDR2 SVGIG (reference sequence). V lost 0 bases and J lost 2, with 11 bases in between. CDR3 amino acids: CAWSVVAAAYEQYF. The CDR3 DNA reads TGTGCCTGGAGTGTAGTAGCGGCAGCCTACGAGCAGTACTTC.

The V call is TRBV10-3, the J call TRBJ2-6; weak D call: TRBD2 (6 bases). Germline-derived CDR1 and CDR2 are ENHRY and SYGVKD. V lost 5 bases to trimming and J lost 4 bases, with 12 bases between them. There are 15 residues in the CDR3. The CDR3 nucleotides read TGTGCCATCAGTCCCGGGACTCCCGGGGCCAACGTCCTGACTTTC. Protein product: CAISPGTPGANVLTF.

This chain joins TRBV18 and TRBJ2-7; 13 bases agree with TRBD2. V lost 6 bases and J lost 0; bases outside the gene matches: 8. CDR3 length equals 17 residues. Germline loops: CDR1 KGHSH, CDR2 LQKENI. In nucleotides, the CDR3 is TGTGCCAGCTCGGGACTAGCGGGAAGTGGGAGCTCCTACGAGCAGTACTTC. Amino acids: CASSGLAGSGSSYEQYF.

The CDR3 loop is CATSDSGQGRDRPQHF. For the CDR3, the DNA is TGTGCCACCAGTGATTCGGGACAGGGGCGCGATAGGCCCCAGCATTTT. The chain joins TRBV24-1 to TRBJ1-5; 10 nucleotides match TRBD1. The length of the CDR3 is 16 residues. Germline CDR1 is KGHDR and CDR2 is SFDVKD. Trimming cost V 2 bases and J 9 bases; bases outside gene matches: 9.

The gene calls are TRBV28 and TRBJ1-1; no firm D call. The V end was cut by 3 bases, the J end by 0 bases, with 8 bases between. The CDR3 runs 14 residues. Per germline, CDR1 MDHEN and CDR2 SYDVKM. CDR3 loop: CASSFGVMNTEAFF. For the CDR3, the DNA is TGTGCCAGCAGTTTCGGAGTAATGAACACTGAAGCTTTCTTT.

CDR3 in DNA: TGTGCCTGGAGTCTCCGGGACAGCTTAGCTAACTATGGCTACACCTTC. Translated: CAWSLRDSLANYGYTF. V usage is TRBV30 and J usage is TRBJ1-2; 7 nucleotides agree with TRBD1. The V gene end was trimmed by 2 bases and the J gene end by 0 bases; junction bases not matched to a gene: 9. The CDR3 length is 16 residues. CDR1 is GTSNPN, CDR2 SVGIG, per germline (reference sequence).

The chain joins TRBV7-2 to TRBJ1-5, with D uncertain. The V and J ends lost 1 base and 6 bases respectively, with 7 bases between them. Germline CDR1 is SGHTA and CDR2 is FQGNSA. This CDR3 is 13 amino acids long. Here the CDR3 reads CASSLDRVQPQHF. CDR3 coding DNA: TGTGCCAGCAGCTTAGATCGGGTTCAGCCCCAGCATTTT.

This clone was seen more than once but under ten times. The genes are TRBV28 and TRBJ2-3; 9 nucleotides agree with TRBD1. The CDR3 runs 15 residues. The germline V gene has CDR1 MDHEN and CDR2 SYDVKM. The trim removed 4 bases at V and 1 base at J, leaving 3 bases unmatched. The CDR3 nucleotides read TGTGCCAGCAGTTCCCGGACAGGGGGCACAGATACGCAGTATTTT. It yields the protein CASSSRTGGTDTQYF.

This clone occurred once. This chain uses TRBV7-3 with TRBJ2-7, with 7 nucleotides matching TRBD2. Germline trimming cut 2 bases from V and 2 bases from J; bases unmatched to any gene: 6. CDR1 and CDR2 from the germline V gene are SGHTA and FQGTGA. The CDR3 is 15 residues long. The CDR3 region is CASSLDSGGAYEQYF. The CDR3 DNA is TGTGCCAGCAGCTTAGACTCGGGGGGAGCCTACGAGCAGTACTTC.

This clone was seen only a few times. The rearrangement links TRBV7-2 to TRBJ1-1; 7 bases are a match to TRBD1. CDR1 is SGHTA and CDR2 is FQGNSA in the germline V gene. The CDR3 is 14 amino acids. With V trimmed by 5 bases and J by 0 bases, 3 bases remained unmatched. The CDR3 bases are TGTGCCAGCAGCACCGGGACAGTGAACACTGAAGCTTTCTTT. Protein product: CASSTGTVNTEAFF.

V and J are TRBV29-1 and TRBJ2-7, with a weak D call TRBD1 (6 bases). The CDR3 is 13 residues long. Germline CDR1 and CDR2: SQVTM and ANQGSEA. V lost 7 bases and J lost 0, with 13 bases in between. This chain's CDR3 is CSARDTLSYEQYF. The DNA for the CDR3 is TGCAGCGCCCGGGACACCCTCTCCTACGAGCAGTACTTC.

The chain links TRBV3-1 (or the pseudogene TRBV3-2) to TRBJ2-1; D gene ambiguous. Germline V gene data show CDR1 as LGHDT and CDR2 as YNNKEL (reference sequence). This CDR3 region has 13 residues. Trimming took off 4 bases at V and 4 bases at J, with 8 bases between the two ends. DNA for the CDR3: TGTGCCAGCAGCCCCCGTCGGTACAATGAGCAGTTCTTC. Translating gives CASSPRRYNEQFF.

J is TRBJ1-2 and V is TRBV5-1; 9 positions agree with TRBD1. The CDR3 loop spans 13 amino acids. Germline loops: CDR1 SGHRS, CDR2 YFSETQ. Trimming cost V 3 bases and J 7 bases; bases outside gene matches: 4. The CDR3 spells CASSYRGQGGYTF. The CDR3 nucleotides are TGCGCCAGCAGCTACAGGGGGCAGGGTGGCTACACCTTC.

The chain carries TRBV7-9 and TRBJ2-7, with 13 bases lining up with TRBD2. Trimming at V came to 5 bases and at J to 3 bases, leaving 4 bases not matched to a gene. The CDR3 loop spans 15 amino acids. Germline V gene sequence: CDR1 SEHNR, CDR2 FQNEAQ (reference sequence). For the CDR3, the DNA is TGTGCCAGCAGCAGGACTAGCGGGAGCATCTACGAGCAGTACTTC. Translation gives CASSRTSGSIYEQYF.

The chain recombines TRBV19 with TRBJ2-1; 9 bases are a match to TRBD2. Germline V gene sequence: CDR1 LNHDA, CDR2 SQIVND (reference sequence). The V and J ends lost 3 bases and 2 bases, in that order; junction bases with no gene match: 2. The CDR3 contains 15 residues. The CDR3 DNA reads as TGTGCCAGTAGTATCGGACTAGCGCCCTACAATGAGCAGTTCTTC. Protein: CASSIGLAPYNEQFF.

This sequence joins TRBV5-8 and TRBJ2-7; D not certain. This CDR3 region has 11 residues. Per the germline V gene, CDR1 is SGHTS and CDR2 is YDEGEE. Trimming took 4 bases from V and 4 from J, leaving 6 bases between them. DNA of the CDR3: TGTGCCAGCAGCCCCCATTACGAGCAGTACTTC. Residues: CASSPHYEQYF.

In its sample, this clone was seen once. The junction departs from germline at one end; a sequencing error may be responsible. The V call is TRBV7-7, the J call TRBJ1-1, with D maybe TRBD1 (5 bases). Germline V lookup: CDR1 SSHAT, CDR2 FNYEAQ (reference sequence). This CDR3 spans 16 amino acids. The CDR3 loop reads CASRATLTDLNTEAFF. The CDR3 DNA reads TGTGCTAGCAGGGCGACTCTGACAGACCTGAACACTGAAGCTTTCTTT.

This clone appeared once. This chain connects TRBV2 to TRBJ2-1, with 10 nucleotides matching TRBD1. The CDR3 consists of 14 residues. Germline V gene data show CDR1 as SNHLY and CDR2 as FYNNEI. V lost 7 bases to trimming and J lost 4 bases; unmatched junction nucleotides: 4. CDR3 coding DNA: TGTGCCAGCAATCCGGGACAGGGGTACAATGAGCAGTTCTTC. It specifies CASNPGQGYNEQFF. The full variable domain, completed using reference TRBV2 and TRBJ2-1, is EPEVTQTPSHQVTQMGQEVILRCVPISNHLYFYWYRQILGQKVEFLVSFYNNEISEKSEIFDDQFSVERPDGSNFTLKIRSTKLEDSAMYFCASNPGQGYNEQFFGPGTRLTVL.

The rearrangement uses TRBV9 and TRBJ1-5; possibly TRBD1 for D (6 bases). V was trimmed by 3 bases and J by 0 bases, leaving 7 bases between them. Germline CDR1 and CDR2: SGDLS and YYNGEE. This CDR3 comprises 14 residues. The CDR3 is CASSETGSNQPQHF. CDR3 nucleotide sequence: TGTGCCAGCAGCGAGACAGGTAGCAATCAGCCCCAGCATTTT.

This rearrangement joins TRBV5-5 to TRBJ1-3; 10 nucleotides match TRBD1. CDR3 length: 17 amino acids. The V gene's germline CDR1 is SGHKS and CDR2 YYEKEE (reference sequence). Trimming took 1 base from V and 0 from J; bases not matched to a gene: 4. The CDR3 reads CASSLRTGGSSGNTIYF. The DNA for the CDR3 is TGTGCCAGCAGCTTGCGGACAGGGGGTTCCTCTGGAAACACCATATATTTT.

To note about this clone: The identical CDR3 is also encoded by other nucleotide sequences in the sample. The chain links TRBV20-1 to TRBJ2-7; D is unclear. Trimming pared 2 bases from V and 2 bases from J, leaving 4 bases between. Germline V gene sequence: CDR1 DFQATT, CDR2 SNEGSKA (reference sequence). The CDR3 is 11 residues long. CDR3 protein: CSARQAYEQYF. The CDR3 DNA is TGCAGTGCTAGACAGGCCTACGAGCAGTACTTC.

This chain links TRBV7-2 with TRBJ2-7; 7 bases fit TRBD2. After removal of 2 bases from V and 6 bases from J, the junction contained 7 bases not matched to a gene. Germline V gene sequence: CDR1 SGHTA, CDR2 FQGNSA. The CDR3 covers 14 residues. The CDR3 here is CASSLSTSSGEQYF. DNA for the CDR3: TGTGCCAGCAGCTTATCGACTAGCTCGGGCGAGCAGTACTTC.

The chain couples TRBV5-4 to TRBJ2-5; perhaps TRBD2 as D (7 bases). CDR1 is SGHNT, CDR2 YYREEE, per germline (reference sequence). CDR3 length: 14 amino acids. Trimming stripped 7 bases from V and 3 bases from J, with 16 bases between. The CDR3: CASGRGGGEETQYF. In DNA, the CDR3 is TGTGCCAGCGGCCGAGGGGGGGGAGAAGAGACCCAGTACTTC.

This sequence joins TRBV6-6 and TRBJ1-1; 9 bases agree with TRBD1. Germline loops: CDR1 MNHNY, CDR2 SVGAGI (reference sequence). After removal of 5 bases from V and 4 bases from J, the junction contained 8 bases not matched to a gene. This CDR3 comprises 15 residues. CDR3: CASSNPKTGGTEAFF. CDR3 coding DNA: TGTGCCAGCAGTAACCCGAAGACAGGGGGCACTGAAGCTTTCTTT.

This clone was observed once. V usage is TRBV27 and J usage is TRBJ2-7, with D possibly matching TRBD2 (6 bases). V lost 6 bases, J lost 0 bases, and 12 bases lay in between. CDR1 is MNHEY and CDR2 is SMNVEV in the germline V gene (reference sequence). The CDR3 consists of 14 residues. CDR3 loop: CASSLAGNSYEQYF. The CDR3 region has the DNA TGTGCCAGCAGCCTGGCGGGAAACTCCTACGAGCAGTACTTC.

In this sample, this clone turned up a few times. This chain connects TRBV5-1 to TRBJ2-7; 7 bases align to TRBD2. V trimming: 4 bases; J trimming: 2 bases; junction bases outside the gene matches: 9. Germline V lookup: CDR1 SGHRS, CDR2 YFSETQ. The CDR3 spans 15 residues. CDR3 coding DNA: TGCGCCAGCAGCCCCCCGAGCGGGGAGGCCTACGAGCAGTACTTC. Protein sequence: CASSPPSGEAYEQYF.

This chain links TRBV25-1 with TRBJ2-7; 9 nucleotides match TRBD1. In germline, CDR1 is MGHDK, CDR2 SYGVNS. J was trimmed by 7 bases and V by 8 bases; bases with no gene match: 6. This CDR3 spans 12 amino acids. CDR3 amino acids: CASYRGQREQYF. DNA of the CDR3: TGTGCCAGCTACAGGGGGCAAAGGGAGCAGTACTTC.

This clone was seen only a few times. The CDR3 spells CASDQRNEQFF. Written as DNA, the CDR3 is TGTGCCAGCGACCAGCGCAATGAGCAGTTCTTC. The chain uses TRBV28 and TRBJ2-1; no clear D gene. CDR3 length: 11 amino acids. Germline V lookup: CDR1 MDHEN, CDR2 SYDVKM. Trimming took off 8 bases at V and 6 bases at J, with 8 bases between the two ends.